The 10 T cell receptor beta chains listed next were all sequenced from one sample in a study of T cells expressing NK-cell markers. After re-calling the 5' RACE reads, TCRdb lists one entry per CDR3 protein, DNA absent. Here the sample table reports about 460,000 distinct CDR3 sequences. What was sequenced was blood T cells: a sorted CD56 or NKG2C T cell subset, CD4+ or CD8+ T cells, or bulk PBMC T cells (not recorded which). These receptors originate from a woman aged 50 to 60 in good health.

V usage is TRBV12-3 or TRBV12-4 and J usage is TRBJ2-3; the TCRdb call, TRBD2, lacks DNA for checking. The CDR3 has 15 residues. This CDR3 reads CASRASGFIGGTQYF.

The genes are TRBV5-1 and TRBJ1-3. The CDR3 is made up of 12 amino acids. Germline lookup yields CDR1 SGHRS and CDR2 YFSETQ. CDR3 protein: CASSPAGNTIYF.

V usage is TRBV5-1 and J usage is TRBJ2-5; TCRdb proposes TRBD1, but this gene call is untestable without DNA. The CDR3 loop spans 15 amino acids. CDR1 SGHRS and CDR2 YFSETQ come from the germline V gene. CDR3 residues: CASSLDGQGKETQYF.

The V gene is TRBV5-1, the J gene TRBJ1-2; TCRdb's D gene call, TRBD1, goes unchecked for lack of DNA. There are 14 residues in the CDR3. The germline V gene encodes CDR1 SGHRS and CDR2 YFSETQ. CDR3 residues: CASSRGTGDFGYTF. The complete variable domain, with remaining parts taken from reference TRBV5-1 and TRBJ1-2, reads KAGVTQTPRYLIKTRGQQVTLSCSPISGHRSVSWYQQTPGQGLQFLFEYFSETQRNKGNFPGRFSGRQFSNSRSEMNVSTLELGDSALYLCASSRGTGDFGYTFGSGTRLTVV.

V gene TRBV7-8 combines with J gene TRBJ2-3; the TRBD2 assignment by TCRdb is unverifiable without DNA. The V gene's germline CDR1 is SGHVS and CDR2 FQNEAQ. This CDR3 contains 17 residues. The CDR3 is CASSLRSGRSGGDTQYF. The variable domain in full, with the rest retrieved from reference TRBV7-8 and TRBJ2-3, is GAGVSQSPRYKVAKRGQDVALRCDPISGHVSLFWYQQALGQGPEFLTYFQNEAQLDKSGLPSDRFFAERPEGSVSTLKIQRTQQEDSAVYLCASSLRSGRSGGDTQYFGPGTRLTVL.

The chain joins TRBV9 to TRBJ2-2; the TRBD2 assignment by TCRdb is unverifiable without DNA. This CDR3 has 14 amino acids. CDR1 SGDLS and CDR2 YYNGEE come from the germline V gene. Here the CDR3 reads CASSERVRRGELFF.

This chain connects TRBV11-3 to TRBJ1-6; TCRdb gives TRBD1 as the D gene, but with no DNA this cannot be confirmed. Germline V gene lookup returns CDR1 SGHNT and CDR2 YENEEA. The CDR3 contains 14 residues. The CDR3 loop is CASRSPGGTSPLHF.

The rearrangement uses TRBV12-3 or TRBV12-4 and TRBJ2-7; TCRdb lists TRBD1, though no DNA is available to test this call. The CDR3 extends over 14 amino acids. CDR3 amino acids: CASSLERGPYEQYF.

The gene calls are TRBV20-1 and TRBJ2-3; the D call of TRBD2 rests on TCRdb alone, since no DNA is present to check it. CDR1 DFQATT and CDR2 SNEGSKA come from the germline V gene (reference sequence). CDR3 length: 14 amino acids. CDR3: CSAESGRTTDTQYF.

The chain carries TRBV10-2 and TRBJ2-6. Germline CDR1 reads WSHSY; CDR2 reads SAAADI. This CDR3 spans 15 amino acids. CDR3 region: CASGSTASGANVLTF.